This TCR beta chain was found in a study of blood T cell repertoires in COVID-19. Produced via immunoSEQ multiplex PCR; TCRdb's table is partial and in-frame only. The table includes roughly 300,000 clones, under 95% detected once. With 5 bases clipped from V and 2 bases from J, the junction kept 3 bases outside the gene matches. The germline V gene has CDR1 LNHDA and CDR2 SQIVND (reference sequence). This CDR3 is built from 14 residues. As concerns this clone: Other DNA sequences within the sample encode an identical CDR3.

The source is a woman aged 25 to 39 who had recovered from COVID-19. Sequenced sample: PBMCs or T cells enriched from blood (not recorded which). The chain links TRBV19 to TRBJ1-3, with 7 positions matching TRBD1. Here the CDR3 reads CASSPTGTGNTIYF. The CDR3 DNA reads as TGTGCCAGTAGTCCGACAGGGACTGGAAACACCATATATTTT.